The rows below give T cell receptor beta chains drawn from one sample of a study of T-cell memory formation after mild COVID-19. A single record per CDR3 protein comes from TCRdb applying MiXCR to the 5' RACE reads. Of 35,000 to 50,000 distinct CDR3 sequences listed, roughly 7% are singletons. The material sequenced was PBMCs or a T cell subset sorted from them (not recorded which). The receptors shown here come from an adult who had mild COVID-19 (a few samples of this study predate the infection). Cell type and time point are not known. Each CDR3 is given with its conserved first and last residue. A D gene is named only where the DNA matches it firmly. Not every row has a clone size; where given, it reads once, few, many or a size class.

abundance,j_gene,len,d_gene,v_gene,CDR3aa,CDR3nt
many,TRBJ2-2,15,TRBD1,TRBV7-3,CASSPDRGQGGELFF,TGTGCCAGCAGCCCCGACAGGGGGCAGGGCGGGGAGCTGTTTTTT
-,TRBJ1-2,14,-,TRBV5-1,CASKEGRVGYGYTF,TGCGCCAGCAAGGAGGGCAGGGTGGGCTATGGCTACACCTTC
many,TRBJ2-7,14,-,TRBV12-3/TRBV12-4,CASSLERGSYEQYF,TGTGCCAGCAGTTTAGAGAGGGGGAGCTACGAGCAGTACTTC
many,TRBJ2-1,14,TRBD2,TRBV4-2,CASSPTSGMAEQFF,TGTGCCAGCAGCCCGACTAGCGGGATGGCTGAGCAGTTCTTC
-,TRBJ1-2,15,TRBD1,TRBV5-1,CASSLTGGVNYGYTF,TGCGCCAGCAGCTTGACAGGGGGAGTTAACTATGGCTACACCTTC
many,TRBJ2-3,15,TRBD2,TRBV20-1,CSARSIAGVGDTQYF,TGCAGTGCTAGATCTATAGCGGGAGTGGGAGATACGCAGTATTTT
few,TRBJ2-7,17,-,TRBV7-6,CASSFSPPAGQFYEQYF,TGTGCCAGCAGCTTCTCCCCCCCCGCTGGACAGTTCTACGAGCAGTACTTC
many,TRBJ2-3,17,-,TRBV2,CASTEGYGSGEPDTQYF,TGTGCCAGCACCGAAGGGTATGGCTCGGGGGAGCCAGATACGCAGTATTTT
few,TRBJ1-2,15,-,TRBV11-2,CASSLVSFGNLGYTF,TGTGCCAGCAGCTTAGTATCTTTCGGAAACTTGGGCTACACCTTC
few,TRBJ2-7,16,-,TRBV27,CASSLNPGLGSYEQYF,TGTGCCAGCAGTCTCAACCCAGGGTTAGGGTCCTACGAGCAGTACTTC
many,TRBJ1-3,15,TRBD1,TRBV20-1,CSARDRGLAGNTIYF,TGCAGTGCTAGAGACAGGGGGCTTGCTGGAAACACCATATATTTT
-,TRBJ1-5,12,-,TRBV14,CASSRALGPQHF,TGTGCCAGCAGCCGGGCGCTGGGGCCCCAGCATTTT
many,TRBJ2-5,15,TRBD1,TRBV27,CASSLGTGSVETQYF,TGTGCCAGCAGTTTAGGGACAGGATCGGTCGAGACCCAGTACTTC
few,TRBJ2-1,12,-,TRBV12-5,CASGGPYNEQFF,TGTGCTAGTGGGGGGCCCTACAATGAGCAGTTCTTC
many,TRBJ2-5,14,-,TRBV29-1,CSVVGSSIQETQYF,TGCAGCGTTGTAGGAAGTAGTATACAAGAGACCCAGTACTTC
many,TRBJ2-2,13,-,TRBV5-1,CASSRVSTGELFF,TGCGCCAGCAGCCGGGTCAGCACCGGGGAGCTGTTTTTT
many,TRBJ1-4,14,TRBD1,TRBV7-2,CASSPGTGGEKLFF,TGTGCCAGCAGCCCCGGGACAGGGGGTGAAAAACTGTTTTTT
few,TRBJ1-4,13,-,TRBV20-1,CSALSGNSLSLFF,TGCAGTGCTCTATCCGGCAATTCCCTCAGCCTGTTTTTT
many,TRBJ2-1,16,TRBD1,TRBV9,CASSVGTGTGLHEQFF,TGTGCCAGCAGCGTAGGAACCGGGACAGGGCTTCATGAGCAGTTCTTC
medium-sized,TRBJ2-5,15,-,TRBV5-5,CASSTPGRSQETQYF,TGTGCCAGCAGTACCCCCGGGCGGTCCCAAGAGACCCAGTACTTC
many,TRBJ2-1,17,TRBD1,TRBV27,CASSAGWGQSSYNEQFF,TGTGCCAGCAGCGCTGGGTGGGGACAGTCCTCCTACAATGAGCAGTTCTTC
-,TRBJ1-5,16,TRBD1,TRBV7-3,CASSLVQQGVDQPQHF,TGTGCCAGCAGCTTAGTTCAACAGGGGGTCGATCAGCCCCAGCATTTT
few,TRBJ2-7,15,-,TRBV7-8,CASSLGSQASYEQYF,TGTGCCAGCAGCTTAGGATCACAGGCTTCCTACGAGCAGTACTTC
-,TRBJ1-1,15,-,TRBV3-1,CASSQVWGTNTEAFF,TGTGCCAGCAGCCAAGTATGGGGGACGAACACTGAAGCTTTCTTT
-,TRBJ2-1,18,TRBD2,TRBV5-6,CASSSPRLAGGIHNEQFF,TGTGCCAGCAGCTCCCCCCGACTAGCGGGGGGGATTCACAATGAGCAGTTCTTC
-,TRBJ2-1,15,TRBD2,TRBV19,CASSISGRANNEQFF,TGTGCCAGTAGTATTAGCGGGAGGGCCAACAATGAGCAGTTCTTC
many,TRBJ2-2,17,TRBD2,TRBV7-8,CASSLRLAGGRPGELFF,TGTGCCAGCAGCTTAAGGCTAGCGGGGGGGCGCCCCGGGGAGCTGTTTTTT
many,TRBJ2-1,15,-,TRBV5-6,CASSPRPTGLDEQFF,TGTGCCAGCAGCCCACGACCTACAGGGCTGGATGAGCAGTTCTTC
many,TRBJ1-2,15,-,TRBV12-3/TRBV12-4,CEGSSPGRRDSCYTF,TGTGAGGGAAGCTCCCCAGGGCGTCGGGATAGTTGCTACACCTTC
-,TRBJ1-2,15,-,TRBV18,CASSPPYAGGNGYTF,TGTGCCAGCTCACCACCGTATGCCGGGGGGAATGGCTACACCTTC
few,TRBJ2-5,18,TRBD2,TRBV24-1,CATSEGGLAGGYQETQYF,TGTGCCACCAGTGAAGGGGGACTAGCGGGGGGATACCAAGAGACCCAGTACTTC
-,TRBJ1-5,13,-,TRBV15,CATSRAGSQPQHF,TGTGCCACCAGCAGAGCAGGGAGTCAGCCCCAGCATTTT
-,TRBJ2-3,16,TRBD2,TRBV7-8,CASSLSGGAGTDTQYF,TGTGCCAGCAGCTTAAGCGGGGGGGCGGGCACAGATACGCAGTATTTT
-,TRBJ2-3,17,TRBD2,TRBV7-9,CASSLERIAGASDTQYF,TGTGCCAGCAGCCTCGAGAGGATAGCGGGAGCTTCAGATACGCAGTATTTT
many,TRBJ2-1,14,TRBD2,TRBV20-1,CSATGTSDYNEQFF,TGCAGTGCTACCGGGACTAGCGATTACAATGAGCAGTTCTTC
-,TRBJ2-3,17,-,TRBV14,CASSQELGRGGTDTQYF,TGTGCCAGCAGCCAAGAATTGGGCAGGGGGGGCACAGATACGCAGTATTTT
few,TRBJ2-6,18,-,TRBV19,CASSFEPPGNSGANVLTF,TGTGCCAGTAGTTTCGAGCCTCCAGGGAACTCTGGGGCCAACGTCCTGACTTTC
few,TRBJ1-6,14,-,TRBV18,CASSPPLYPSPLHF,TGTGCCAGCTCACCACCGTTGTACCCTTCACCCCTCCACTTT
many,TRBJ1-5,16,-,TRBV7-8,CASSLVQIGVDQPQHF,TGTGCCAGCAGCTTAGTCCAGATTGGCGTCGATCAGCCCCAGCATTTT
many,TRBJ2-7,15,-,TRBV10-3,CATMGRRTEAYEQYF,TGTGCCACGATGGGGCGTCGGACAGAGGCCTACGAGCAGTACTTC
many,TRBJ2-3,16,TRBD2,TRBV5-1,CASSWTVAGGTDTQYF,TGCGCCAGCAGCTGGACTGTAGCGGGGGGAACAGATACGCAGTATTTT
many,TRBJ2-7,16,TRBD2,TRBV12-3/TRBV12-4,CASSFDRSGSLNEQYF,TGTGCCAGCAGTTTTGACCGGAGCGGGAGTCTCAACGAGCAGTACTTC
-,TRBJ2-1,15,-,TRBV18,CASSPPVPVYNEQFF,TGTGCCAGCTCACCACCGGTCCCGGTTTACAATGAGCAGTTCTTC
many,TRBJ2-1,17,TRBD2,TRBV27,CASSSPPTSGGDNEQFF,TGTGCCAGCAGTTCCCCGCCGACTAGCGGGGGGGACAATGAGCAGTTCTTC
many,TRBJ2-5,14,TRBD2,TRBV10-3,CAISPSGGQETQYF,TGTGCCATCAGTCCTAGCGGGGGTCAAGAGACCCAGTACTTC
few,TRBJ1-2,11,TRBD1,TRBV20-1,CSAGQGIGYTF,TGCAGTGCTGGACAGGGAATAGGCTACACCTTC
many,TRBJ2-3,18,TRBD2,TRBV7-6,CASSLARIAGGRTDTQYF,TGTGCCAGCAGCTTAGCAAGAATAGCGGGGGGGCGAACAGATACGCAGTATTTT
many,TRBJ2-5,14,TRBD2,TRBV25-1,CASSDFAGGETQYF,TGTGCCAGCAGTGACTTCGCGGGGGGCGAGACCCAGTACTTC
few,TRBJ1-3,16,-,TRBV7-8,CASSLVRQGIQNTIYF,TGTGCCAGCAGCTTAGTCAGGCAGGGAATACAGAACACCATATATTTT
many,TRBJ2-7,13,-,TRBV7-9,CASSLGLNYEQYF,TGTGCCAGCAGCTTAGGACTAAATTACGAGCAGTACTTC